Many counts were recorded for the clone carrying this T cell receptor (beta chain). Its cognate antigen is unknown. CDR1 is SGHTA and CDR2 is FQGNSA in the germline V gene. V lost 0 bases to trimming and J lost 5 bases, with 8 bases between them. The CDR3 extends over 13 amino acids. Naive CD8 T cells, phenotype CD8+CD4-CCR7+CD45RA+, were sorted. The entry originates in a study of molecular identifiers for immune sequencing clone quantification. Previously described methods and listed TCR primers produced bulk TCR libraries. TCRdb re-derived calls from the PCR reads in MiXCR, one entry per CDR3 protein. The sample shows about 640,000 distinct CDR3 sequences, approximately 20% of them seen only once. The study's findings and limits: Clones that had above 20 RNA copies took up over 97% of effector molecules but under 1% in naive cells.

The V and J genes are TRBV7-2 and TRBJ2-7; D possibly uses TRBD1 or TRBD2 (5 bases each). The sample consisted of naive CD8+ T cells from blood, with Jurkat cell RNA spiked in. The subset was: FACS-sorted CD8+CD4-CCR7+CD45RA+ naive T cells. The origin of this receptor is a human donor in good health. Some libraries in this study had Jurkat cell RNA spiked in. CDR3 region: CASSLALGDEQYF. CDR3 coding DNA: TGTGCCAGCAGCTTAGCTCTGGGGGACGAGCAGTACTTC.